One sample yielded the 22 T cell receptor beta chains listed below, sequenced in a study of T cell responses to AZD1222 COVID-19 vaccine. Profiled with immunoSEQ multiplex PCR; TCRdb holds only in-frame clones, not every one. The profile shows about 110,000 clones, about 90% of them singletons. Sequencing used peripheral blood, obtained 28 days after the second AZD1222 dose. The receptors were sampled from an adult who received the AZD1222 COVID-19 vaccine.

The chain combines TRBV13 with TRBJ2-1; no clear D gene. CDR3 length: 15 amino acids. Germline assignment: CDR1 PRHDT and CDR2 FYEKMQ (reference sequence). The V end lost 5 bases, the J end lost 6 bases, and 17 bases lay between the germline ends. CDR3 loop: CASSAPSATLNEQFF. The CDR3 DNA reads TGTGCCAGCAGCGCCCCCTCCGCGACCCTCAATGAGCAGTTCTTC.

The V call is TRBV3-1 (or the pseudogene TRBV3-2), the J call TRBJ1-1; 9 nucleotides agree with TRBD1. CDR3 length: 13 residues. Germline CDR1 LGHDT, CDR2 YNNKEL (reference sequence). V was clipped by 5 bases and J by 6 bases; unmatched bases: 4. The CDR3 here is CASSTGQGPEAFF. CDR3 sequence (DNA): TGTGCCAGCAGCACGGGACAGGGTCCTGAAGCTTTCTTT.

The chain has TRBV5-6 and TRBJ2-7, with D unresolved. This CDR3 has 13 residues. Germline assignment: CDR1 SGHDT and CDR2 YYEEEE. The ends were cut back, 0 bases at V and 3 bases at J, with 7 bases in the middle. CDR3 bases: TGTGCCAGCAGCTTGGGCAGGATCTACGAGCAGTACTTC. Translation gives CASSLGRIYEQYF.

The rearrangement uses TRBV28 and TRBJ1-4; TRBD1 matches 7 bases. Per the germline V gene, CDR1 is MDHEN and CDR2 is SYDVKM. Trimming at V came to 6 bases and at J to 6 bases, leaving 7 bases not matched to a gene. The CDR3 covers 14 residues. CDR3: CASRPGGSDEKLFF. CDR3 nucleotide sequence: TGTGCCAGCAGACCAGGGGGTTCGGATGAAAAACTGTTTTTT.

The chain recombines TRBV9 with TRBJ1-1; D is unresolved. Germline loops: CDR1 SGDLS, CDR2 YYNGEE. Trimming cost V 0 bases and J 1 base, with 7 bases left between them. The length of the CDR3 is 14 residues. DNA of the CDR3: TGTGCCAGCAGCGTAGGCCAGTCGAACACTGAAGCTTTCTTT. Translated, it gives CASSVGQSNTEAFF.

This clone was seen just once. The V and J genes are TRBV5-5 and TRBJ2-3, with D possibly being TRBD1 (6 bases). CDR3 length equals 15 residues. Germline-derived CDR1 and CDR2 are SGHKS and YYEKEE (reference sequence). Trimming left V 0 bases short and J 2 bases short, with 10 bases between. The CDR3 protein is CASSLDRVPTDTQYF. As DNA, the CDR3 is TGTGCCAGCAGCTTGGACAGGGTTCCCACAGATACGCAGTATTTT.

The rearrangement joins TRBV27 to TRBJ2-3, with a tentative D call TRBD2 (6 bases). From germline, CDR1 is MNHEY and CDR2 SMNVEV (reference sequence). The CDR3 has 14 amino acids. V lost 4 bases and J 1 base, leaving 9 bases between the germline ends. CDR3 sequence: CASSSIAGTDTQYF. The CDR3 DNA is TGTGCCAGCAGTTCGATAGCGGGCACAGATACGCAGTATTTT.

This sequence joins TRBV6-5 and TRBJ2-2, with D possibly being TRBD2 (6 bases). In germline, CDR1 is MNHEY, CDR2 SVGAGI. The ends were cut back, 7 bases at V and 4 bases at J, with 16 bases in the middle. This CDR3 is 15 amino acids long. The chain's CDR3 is CASTWGLYLTGELFF. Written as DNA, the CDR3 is TGTGCCAGCACTTGGGGACTCTACCTCACCGGGGAGCTGTTTTTT.

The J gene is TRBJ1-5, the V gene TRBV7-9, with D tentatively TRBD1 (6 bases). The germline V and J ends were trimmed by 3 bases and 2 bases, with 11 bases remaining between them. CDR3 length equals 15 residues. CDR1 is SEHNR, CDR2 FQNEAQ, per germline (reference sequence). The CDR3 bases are TGTGCCAGCAGCTTCACAGGGTCTGGCAATCAGCCCCAGCATTTT. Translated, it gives CASSFTGSGNQPQHF.

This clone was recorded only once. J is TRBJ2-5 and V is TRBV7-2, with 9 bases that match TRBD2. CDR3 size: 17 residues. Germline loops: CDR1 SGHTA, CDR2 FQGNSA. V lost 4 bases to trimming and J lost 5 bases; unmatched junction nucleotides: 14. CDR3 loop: CASSSPLREGRGETQYF. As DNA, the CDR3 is TGTGCCAGCAGCTCACCCCTGCGGGAGGGGAGGGGGGAGACCCAGTACTTC.

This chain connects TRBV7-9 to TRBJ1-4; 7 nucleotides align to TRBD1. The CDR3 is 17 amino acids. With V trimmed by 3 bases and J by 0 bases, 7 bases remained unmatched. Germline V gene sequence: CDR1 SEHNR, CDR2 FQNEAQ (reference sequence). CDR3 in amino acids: CASSLGTAIATNEKLFF. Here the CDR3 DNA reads TGTGCCAGCAGCTTGGGGACAGCTATTGCAACTAATGAAAAACTGTTTTTT.

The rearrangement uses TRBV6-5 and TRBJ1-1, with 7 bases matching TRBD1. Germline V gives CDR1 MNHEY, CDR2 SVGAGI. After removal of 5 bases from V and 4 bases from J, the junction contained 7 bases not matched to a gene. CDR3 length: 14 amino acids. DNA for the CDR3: TGTGCCAGCAGTACCACAGGGGCTATCACTGAAGCTTTCTTT. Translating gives CASSTTGAITEAFF.

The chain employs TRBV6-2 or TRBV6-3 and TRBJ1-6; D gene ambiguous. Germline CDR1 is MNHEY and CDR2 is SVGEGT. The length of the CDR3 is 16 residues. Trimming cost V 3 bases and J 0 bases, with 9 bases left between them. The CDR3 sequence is CASSYAVNSYNSPLHF. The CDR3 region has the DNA TGTGCCAGCAGTTATGCCGTTAACTCCTATAATTCACCCCTCCACTTT.

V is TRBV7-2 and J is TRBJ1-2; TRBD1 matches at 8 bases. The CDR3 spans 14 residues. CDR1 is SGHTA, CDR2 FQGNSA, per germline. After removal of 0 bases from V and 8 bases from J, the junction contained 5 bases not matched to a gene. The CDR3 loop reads CASSLAPQGAGYTF. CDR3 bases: TGTGCCAGCAGCTTAGCCCCCCAGGGGGCCGGCTACACCTTC.

For the CDR3, the DNA is TGCGCCAGCTCCTTTTCGGGGCAGTCACAAGATACGCAGTATTTT. The encoded protein is CASSFSGQSQDTQYF. The chain joins TRBV5-1 to TRBJ2-3; D is tentatively TRBD1 or TRBD2 (5 bases each). Trimming cost V 7 bases and J 5 bases, with 20 bases left between them. The CDR3 has 15 residues. CDR1 and CDR2 from the germline V gene are SGHRS and YFSETQ.

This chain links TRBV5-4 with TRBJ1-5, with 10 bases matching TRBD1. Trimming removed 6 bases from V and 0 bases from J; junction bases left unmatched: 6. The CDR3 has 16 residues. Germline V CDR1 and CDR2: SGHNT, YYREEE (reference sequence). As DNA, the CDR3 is TGTGCCAGCATCCTAGACAGGGGGCTTAGCAATCAGCCCCAGCATTTT. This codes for CASILDRGLSNQPQHF.

CDR3 loop: CASSDRQYTEAFF. The CDR3, as DNA: TGTGCCAGCAGCGATCGACAGTACACTGAAGCTTTCTTT. The rearrangement joins TRBV3-1 (or the pseudogene TRBV3-2) to TRBJ1-1; possibly TRBD1 for D (5 bases). The CDR3 is made up of 13 amino acids. V was clipped by 5 bases and J by 3 bases, with 10 bases between them. Germline V gives CDR1 LGHDT, CDR2 YNNKEL (reference sequence).

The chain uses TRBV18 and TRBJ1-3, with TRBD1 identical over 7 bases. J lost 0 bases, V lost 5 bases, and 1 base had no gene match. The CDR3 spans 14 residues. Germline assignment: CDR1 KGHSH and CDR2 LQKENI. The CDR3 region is CASSGTASGNTIYF. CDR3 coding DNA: TGTGCCAGCTCAGGGACAGCCTCTGGAAACACCATATATTTT.

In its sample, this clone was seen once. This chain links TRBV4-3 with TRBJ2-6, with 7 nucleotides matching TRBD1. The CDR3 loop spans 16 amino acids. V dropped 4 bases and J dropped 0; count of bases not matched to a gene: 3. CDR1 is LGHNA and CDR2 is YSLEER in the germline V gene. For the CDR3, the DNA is TGCGCCAGCAGCCCTCGGACAGGCTCTGGGGCCAACGTCCTGACTTTC. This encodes CASSPRTGSGANVLTF.

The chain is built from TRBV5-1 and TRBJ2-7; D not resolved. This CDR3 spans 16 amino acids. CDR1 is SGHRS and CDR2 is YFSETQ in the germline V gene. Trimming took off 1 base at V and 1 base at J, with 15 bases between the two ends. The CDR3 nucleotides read TGCGCCAGCAGCTTGATCTACCAAGAAAGGTCCTACGAGCAGTACTTC. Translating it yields CASSLIYQERSYEQYF.

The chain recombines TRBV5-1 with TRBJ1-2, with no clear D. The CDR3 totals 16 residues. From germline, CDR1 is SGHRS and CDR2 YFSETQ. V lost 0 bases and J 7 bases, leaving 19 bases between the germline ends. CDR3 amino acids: CASSLDVSFGLRGYTF. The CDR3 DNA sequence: TGCGCCAGCAGCTTGGACGTTAGTTTCGGTTTACGTGGCTACACCTTC.

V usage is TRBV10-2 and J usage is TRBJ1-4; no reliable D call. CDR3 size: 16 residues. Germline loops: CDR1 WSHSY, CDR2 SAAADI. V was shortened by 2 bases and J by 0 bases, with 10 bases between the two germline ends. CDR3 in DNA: TGCGCCAGCAGTGAGCCAGGACTAGCAACTAATGAAAAACTGTTTTTT. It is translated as CASSEPGLATNEKLFF.